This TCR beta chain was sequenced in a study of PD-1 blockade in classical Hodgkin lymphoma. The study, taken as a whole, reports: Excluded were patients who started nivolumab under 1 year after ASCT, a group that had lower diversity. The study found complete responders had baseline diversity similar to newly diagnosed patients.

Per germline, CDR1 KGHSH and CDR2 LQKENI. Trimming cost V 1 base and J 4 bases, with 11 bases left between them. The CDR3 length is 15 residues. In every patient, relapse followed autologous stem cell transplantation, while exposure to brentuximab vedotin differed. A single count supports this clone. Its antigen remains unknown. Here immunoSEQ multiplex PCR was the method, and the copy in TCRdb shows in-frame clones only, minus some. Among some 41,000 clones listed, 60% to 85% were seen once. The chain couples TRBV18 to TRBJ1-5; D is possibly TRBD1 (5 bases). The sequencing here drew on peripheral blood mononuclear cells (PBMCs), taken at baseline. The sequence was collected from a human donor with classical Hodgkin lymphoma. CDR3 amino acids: CASSPRGGANQPQHF. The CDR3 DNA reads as TGTGCCAGCTCACCACGGGGGGGAGCAAATCAGCCCCAGCATTTT.